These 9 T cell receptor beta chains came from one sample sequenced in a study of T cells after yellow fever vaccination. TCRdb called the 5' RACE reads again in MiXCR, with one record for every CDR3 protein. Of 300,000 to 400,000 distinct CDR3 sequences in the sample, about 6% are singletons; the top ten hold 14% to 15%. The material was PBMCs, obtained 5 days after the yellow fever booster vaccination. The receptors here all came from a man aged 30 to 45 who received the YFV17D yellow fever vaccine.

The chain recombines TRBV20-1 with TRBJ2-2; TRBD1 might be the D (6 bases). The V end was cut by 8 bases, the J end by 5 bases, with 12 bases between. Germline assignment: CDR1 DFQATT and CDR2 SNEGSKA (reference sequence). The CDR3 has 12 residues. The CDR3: CSFQRGTGELFF. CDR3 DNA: TGCAGTTTCCAAAGGGGGACCGGGGAGCTGTTTTTT.

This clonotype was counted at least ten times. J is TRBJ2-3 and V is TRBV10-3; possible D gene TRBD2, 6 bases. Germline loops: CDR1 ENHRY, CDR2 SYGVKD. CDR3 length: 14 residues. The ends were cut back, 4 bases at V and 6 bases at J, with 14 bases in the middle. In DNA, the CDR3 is TGTGCCATCAGTGGTTGGGAGGCCAAGGATACGCAGTATTTT. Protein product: CAISGWEAKDTQYF.

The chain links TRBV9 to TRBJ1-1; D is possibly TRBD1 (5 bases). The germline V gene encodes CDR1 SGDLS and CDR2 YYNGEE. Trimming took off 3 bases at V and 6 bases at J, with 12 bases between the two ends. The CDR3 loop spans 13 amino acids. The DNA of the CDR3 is TGTGCCAGCAGCGCAGGGAACGCTCCTGAAGCTTTCTTT. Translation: CASSAGNAPEAFF. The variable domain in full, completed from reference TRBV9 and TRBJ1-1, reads DSGVTQTPKHLITATGQRVTLRCSPRSGDLSVYWYQQSLDQGLQFLIQYYNGEERAKGNILERFSAQQFPDLHSELNLSSLELGDSALYFCASSAGNAPEAFFGQGTRLTVV.

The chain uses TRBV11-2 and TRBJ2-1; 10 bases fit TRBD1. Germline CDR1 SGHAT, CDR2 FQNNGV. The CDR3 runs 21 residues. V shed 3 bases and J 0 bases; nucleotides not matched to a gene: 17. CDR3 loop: CASSFVDRGRRWLSSYNEQFF. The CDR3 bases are TGTGCCAGCAGCTTTGTCGACAGGGGGCGTCGGTGGTTAAGCTCCTACAATGAGCAGTTCTTC.

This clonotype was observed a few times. The CDR3 reads CAISRSGSRKTQYF. CDR3 in DNA: TGTGCCATCTCCAGAAGCGGGAGTCGGAAGACCCAGTACTTC. This sequence joins TRBV28 and TRBJ2-5, with 8 bases aligning to TRBD2. Germline V CDR1 and CDR2: MDHEN, SYDVKM. This CDR3 contains 14 residues. V gave up 10 bases and J gave up 6 bases; unmatched junction bases: 13.

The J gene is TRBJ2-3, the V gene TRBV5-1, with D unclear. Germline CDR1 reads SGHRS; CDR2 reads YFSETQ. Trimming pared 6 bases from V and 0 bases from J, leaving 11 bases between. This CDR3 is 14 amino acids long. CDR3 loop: CASTRTSSTDTQYF. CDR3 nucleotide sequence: TGCGCCAGCACAAGGACGTCTAGCACAGATACGCAGTATTTT.

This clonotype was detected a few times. The chain's CDR3 is CASSPAGRTEAFF. The DNA for the CDR3 is TGTGCCAGCAGTCCGGCAGGACGCACTGAAGCTTTCTTT. The chain employs TRBV27 and TRBJ1-1, with D hard to call. The length of the CDR3 is 13 residues. V shed 5 bases and J shed 4 bases, with 11 bases lying between them. Germline CDR1 reads MNHEY; CDR2 reads SMNVEV (reference sequence).

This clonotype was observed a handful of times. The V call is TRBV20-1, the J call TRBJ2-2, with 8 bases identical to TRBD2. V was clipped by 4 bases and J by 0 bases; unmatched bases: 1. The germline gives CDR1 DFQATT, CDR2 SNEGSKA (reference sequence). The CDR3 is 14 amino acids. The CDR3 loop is CSATGLANTGELFF. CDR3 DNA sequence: TGCAGTGCTACGGGACTAGCGAACACCGGGGAGCTGTTTTTT.

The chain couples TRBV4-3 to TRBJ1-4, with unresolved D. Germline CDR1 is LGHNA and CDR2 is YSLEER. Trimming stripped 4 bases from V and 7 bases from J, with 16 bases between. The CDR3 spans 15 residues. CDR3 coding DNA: TGCGCCAGCAGCCTGTGGAGGGCGGAAGGTGAAAAACTGTTTTTT. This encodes CASSLWRAEGEKLFF.